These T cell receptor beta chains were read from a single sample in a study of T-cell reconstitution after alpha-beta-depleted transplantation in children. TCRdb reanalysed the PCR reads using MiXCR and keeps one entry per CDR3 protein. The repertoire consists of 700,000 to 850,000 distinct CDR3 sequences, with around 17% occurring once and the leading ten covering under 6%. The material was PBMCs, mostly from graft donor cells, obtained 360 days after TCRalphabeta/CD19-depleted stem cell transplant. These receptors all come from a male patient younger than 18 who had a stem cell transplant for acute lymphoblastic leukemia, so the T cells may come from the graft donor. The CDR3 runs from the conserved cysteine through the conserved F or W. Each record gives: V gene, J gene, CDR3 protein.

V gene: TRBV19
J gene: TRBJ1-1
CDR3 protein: CASSIGQSGNTEAFF

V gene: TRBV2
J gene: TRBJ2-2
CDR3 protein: CAAGLAGAGELFF

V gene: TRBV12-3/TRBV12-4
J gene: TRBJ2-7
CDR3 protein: CASSSETSGRAYEQYF

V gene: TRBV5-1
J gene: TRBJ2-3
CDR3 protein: CASSLPGTSGIRDTQYF

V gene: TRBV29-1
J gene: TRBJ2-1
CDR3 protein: CSVDAAVNEQFF

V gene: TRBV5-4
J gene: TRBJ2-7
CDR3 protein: CASSLGPGLAGGRGRYEQYF

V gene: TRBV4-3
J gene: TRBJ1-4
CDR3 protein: CASSLTTGGEKLFF

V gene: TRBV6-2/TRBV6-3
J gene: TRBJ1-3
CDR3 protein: CASSYGYRRSSGNTIYF

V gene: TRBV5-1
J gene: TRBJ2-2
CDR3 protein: CASSLVGLAGVTGELFF

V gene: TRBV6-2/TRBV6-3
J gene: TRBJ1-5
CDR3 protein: CASSYGPGQEGPGQHF

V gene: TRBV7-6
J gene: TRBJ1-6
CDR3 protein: CASSGETGGFDSPLHF

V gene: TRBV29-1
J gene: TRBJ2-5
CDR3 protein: CSASVQTQYF

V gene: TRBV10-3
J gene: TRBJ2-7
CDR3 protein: CAITDGLEQYF

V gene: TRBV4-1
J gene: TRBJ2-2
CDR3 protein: CASSRPGQKSAGELFF

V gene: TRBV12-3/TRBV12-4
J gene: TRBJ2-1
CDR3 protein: CASSLALMGRYNEQFF

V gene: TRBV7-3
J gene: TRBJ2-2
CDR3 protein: CASSSGTYAGELFF

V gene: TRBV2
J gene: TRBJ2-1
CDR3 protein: CASSEVTVNEQFF

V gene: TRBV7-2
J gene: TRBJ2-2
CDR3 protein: CASSPRWREMFAGELFF

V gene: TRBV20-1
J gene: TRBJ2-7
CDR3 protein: CSARVGQGVGEQYF

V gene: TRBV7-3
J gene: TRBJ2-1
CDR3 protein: CASSHVGGSYNEQFF

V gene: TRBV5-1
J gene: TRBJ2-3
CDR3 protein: CASSRVLAGPTGTDTQYF

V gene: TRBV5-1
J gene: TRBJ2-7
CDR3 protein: CASSLFTGSYEQYF

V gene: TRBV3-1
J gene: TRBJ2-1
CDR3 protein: CASSHPGLAGVNEQFF

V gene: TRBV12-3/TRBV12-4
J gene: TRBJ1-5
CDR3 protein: CASSLARVRNQPQHF

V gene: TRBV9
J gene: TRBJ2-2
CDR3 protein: CASSPRQGASGELFF

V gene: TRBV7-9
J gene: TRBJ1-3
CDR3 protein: CASRSGDRRSGNTIYF

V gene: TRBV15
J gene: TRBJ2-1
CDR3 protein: CATSIGQGAHNEQFF

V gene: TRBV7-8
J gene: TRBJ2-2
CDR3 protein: CASSLVHPGLAGEAGELFF

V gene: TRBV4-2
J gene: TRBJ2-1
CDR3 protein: CASSQEMVDNEQFF

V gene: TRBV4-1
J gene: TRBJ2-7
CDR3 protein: CASSQLFRDRDYEQYF

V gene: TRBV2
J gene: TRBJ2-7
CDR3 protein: CASWRWTYEQYF

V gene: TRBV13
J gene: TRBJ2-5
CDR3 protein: CASSLVSPGETQYF

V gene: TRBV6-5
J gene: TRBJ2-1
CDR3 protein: CASSTTRTGVNEQFF

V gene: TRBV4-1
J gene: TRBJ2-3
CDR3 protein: CASSSLLGQSTDTQYF

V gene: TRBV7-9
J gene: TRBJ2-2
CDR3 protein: CASRILTGPNTGELFF

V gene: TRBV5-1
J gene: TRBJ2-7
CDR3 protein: CASSLAGTSGDRGQYF

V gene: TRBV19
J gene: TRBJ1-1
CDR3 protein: CASSRGGTVNTEAFF

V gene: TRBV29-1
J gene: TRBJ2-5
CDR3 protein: CSVGSGNETQYF

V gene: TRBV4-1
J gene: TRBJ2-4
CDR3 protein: CASSQPVRSTKNIQYF

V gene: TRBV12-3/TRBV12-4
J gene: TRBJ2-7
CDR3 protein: CASSPGQIQSYEQYF

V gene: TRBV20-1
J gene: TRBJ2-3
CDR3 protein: CSATTSGRMDTQYF

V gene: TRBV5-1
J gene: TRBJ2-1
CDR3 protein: CASSLVAGSGGEQFF

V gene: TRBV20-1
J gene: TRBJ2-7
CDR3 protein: CSARQPGLNSEQYF

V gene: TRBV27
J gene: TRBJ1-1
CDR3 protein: CASSFPGAAFAEAFF

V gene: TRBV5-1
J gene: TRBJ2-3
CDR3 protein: CASSLKAANTDTQYF

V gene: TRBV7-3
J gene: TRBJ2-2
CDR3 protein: CASSQTGTSGKRDTGELFF

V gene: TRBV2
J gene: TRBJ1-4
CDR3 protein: CASGGQGVGNLFF

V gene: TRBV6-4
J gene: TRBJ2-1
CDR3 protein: CASSDSDGSYNEQFF

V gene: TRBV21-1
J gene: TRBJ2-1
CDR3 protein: CASSTGDSYNEQFF

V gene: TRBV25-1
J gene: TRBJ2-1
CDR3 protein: CASSARGLRTYNEQFF

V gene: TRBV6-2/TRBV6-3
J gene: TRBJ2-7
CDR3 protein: CASSYPRAERYYEQYF

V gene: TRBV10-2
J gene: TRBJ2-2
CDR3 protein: CASSAPRELFF

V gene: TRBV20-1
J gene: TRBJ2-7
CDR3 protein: CSAIIPSGQVSYEQYF

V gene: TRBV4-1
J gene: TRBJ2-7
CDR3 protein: CASSQTAPIPGVAPYEQYF

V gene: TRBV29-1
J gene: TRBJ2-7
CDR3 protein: CSGRRGTMNEQYF

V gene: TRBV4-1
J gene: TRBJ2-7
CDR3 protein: CASSQEGRGSRVREQYF